This is a list of T cell receptor beta chains from one sample in a study of cytomegalovirus exposure and HLA in healthy donors. Assay used: immunoSEQ multiplex PCR; TCRdb lists only in-frame clones, some missing. The sample records about 96,000 clones, under 85% being singletons. Sequencing was done on a sample of PBMCs. The origin of the receptors is a man aged 25-45 years in good health and CMV-seronegative. Each CDR3 is given with its conserved first and last residue. The order of the fields is V gene, J gene, clone size, D gene, CDR3 protein, CDR3 DNA. A D gene is named only where the DNA matches it firmly. The size of a clone is reported for some rows only, either as once, few or many, or as a class for expanded clones.

v_call: TRBV6-5
j_call: TRBJ2-1
clone_size: -
d_call: -
cdr3_aa: CASSFLKANEQFF
cdr3_nt: TGTGCCAGCAGTTTCCTCAAAGCCAATGAGCAGTTCTTC

v_call: TRBV7-9
j_call: TRBJ1-5
clone_size: -
d_call: -
cdr3_aa: CASSAGYQPQHF
cdr3_nt: TGTGCCAGCAGCGCAGGGTATCAGCCCCAGCATTTT

v_call: TRBV18
j_call: TRBJ1-6
clone_size: -
d_call: TRBD1
cdr3_aa: CASSPLGQGGDSPLHF
cdr3_nt: TGTGCCAGCTCACCCCTCGGACAGGGCGGGGATTCACCCCTCCACTTT

v_call: TRBV5-6
j_call: TRBJ2-1
clone_size: -
d_call: TRBD2
cdr3_aa: CASSFVLDTGGLGQFF
cdr3_nt: TGTGCCAGCAGCTTTGTGTTGGATACGGGGGGTCTCGGGCAGTTCTTC

v_call: TRBV18
j_call: TRBJ2-7
clone_size: -
d_call: -
cdr3_aa: CASSTIQGVHEQYF
cdr3_nt: TGTGCCAGCTCAACAATCCAGGGTGTCCACGAGCAGTACTTC

v_call: TRBV5-1
j_call: TRBJ2-5
clone_size: few
d_call: -
cdr3_aa: CASSDRGGETQYF
cdr3_nt: TGCGCCAGCAGCGACAGGGGAGGGGAGACCCAGTACTTC

v_call: TRBV19
j_call: TRBJ1-2
clone_size: few
d_call: -
cdr3_aa: CASSIEGRGFGYTF
cdr3_nt: TGTGCCAGTAGTATAGAGGGCAGGGGATTTGGCTACACCTTC

v_call: TRBV30
j_call: TRBJ1-1
clone_size: once
d_call: -
cdr3_aa: CAWNRYPTATEAFF
cdr3_nt: TGTGCCTGGAACAGGTACCCTACGGCCACTGAAGCTTTCTTT

v_call: TRBV19
j_call: TRBJ2-5
clone_size: -
d_call: -
cdr3_aa: CASSMTREETQYF
cdr3_nt: TGTGCCAGTAGTATGACTAGAGAAGAGACCCAGTACTTC

v_call: TRBV10-1
j_call: TRBJ1-1
clone_size: -
d_call: -
cdr3_aa: CASKKEANTEAFF
cdr3_nt: TGCGCCAGCAAAAAGGAGGCGAACACTGAAGCTTTCTTT

v_call: TRBV9
j_call: TRBJ2-5
clone_size: -
d_call: -
cdr3_aa: CASSVGTVQETQYF
cdr3_nt: TGTGCCAGCAGCGTAGGGACAGTCCAAGAGACCCAGTACTTC

v_call: TRBV2
j_call: TRBJ1-6
clone_size: -
d_call: -
cdr3_aa: CASSAGQGLRSPLHF
cdr3_nt: TGTGCCAGCAGTGCAGGGCAGGGGCTAAGGTCACCCCTCCACTTT

v_call: TRBV2
j_call: TRBJ2-5
clone_size: -
d_call: TRBD2
cdr3_aa: CASSAVGGAETQYF
cdr3_nt: TGTGCCAGCAGTGCCGTCGGGGGGGCGGAGACCCAGTACTTC

v_call: TRBV4-2
j_call: TRBJ2-2
clone_size: -
d_call: TRBD2
cdr3_aa: CASSQGLAGGSTGELFF
cdr3_nt: TGTGCCAGCAGCCAAGGACTAGCGGGGGGTTCGACCGGGGAGCTGTTTTTT

v_call: TRBV7-6
j_call: TRBJ2-5
clone_size: -
d_call: -
cdr3_aa: CASSLGAGGQETQYF
cdr3_nt: TGTGCCAGCAGCTTAGGTGCCGGGGGCCAAGAGACCCAGTACTTC

v_call: TRBV18
j_call: TRBJ1-2
clone_size: -
d_call: -
cdr3_aa: CASSGGPEYGYTF
cdr3_nt: TGTGCCAGCTCGGGAGGGCCTGAGTATGGCTACACCTTC

v_call: TRBV9
j_call: TRBJ1-1
clone_size: -
d_call: TRBD1
cdr3_aa: CASSVGQGKGTEAFF
cdr3_nt: TGTGCCAGCAGCGTGGGACAGGGAAAAGGAACTGAAGCTTTCTTT

v_call: TRBV4-2
j_call: TRBJ2-5
clone_size: -
d_call: TRBD1
cdr3_aa: CASSQEGQGEGETQYF
cdr3_nt: TGTGCCAGCAGCCAAGAGGGACAGGGGGAGGGAGAGACCCAGTACTTC

v_call: TRBV4-1
j_call: TRBJ2-1
clone_size: few
d_call: -
cdr3_aa: CASSQGMAGNTYNEQFF
cdr3_nt: TGCGCCAGCAGCCAAGGTATGGCGGGAAATACCTACAATGAGCAGTTCTTC

v_call: TRBV7-9
j_call: TRBJ2-5
clone_size: -
d_call: -
cdr3_aa: CASTPSAQETQYF
cdr3_nt: TGTGCCAGCACCCCCTCAGCGCAAGAGACCCAGTACTTC

v_call: TRBV6-1
j_call: TRBJ2-1
clone_size: -
d_call: TRBD2
cdr3_aa: CASSELAGGYNEQFF
cdr3_nt: TGTGCCAGCAGTGAACTAGCGGGGGGCTACAATGAGCAGTTCTTC

v_call: TRBV14
j_call: TRBJ1-1
clone_size: -
d_call: TRBD1
cdr3_aa: CASSYRPGQLNTEAFF
cdr3_nt: TGTGCCAGCAGCTATCGACCGGGACAGCTGAACACTGAAGCTTTCTTT

v_call: TRBV27
j_call: TRBJ1-4
clone_size: -
d_call: -
cdr3_aa: CASSRSQATNEKLFF
cdr3_nt: TGTGCCAGCAGCCGATCACAGGCAACTAATGAAAAACTGTTTTTT

v_call: TRBV7-6
j_call: TRBJ1-4
clone_size: few
d_call: -
cdr3_aa: CASSLNSRATNEKLFF
cdr3_nt: TGTGCCAGCAGCCTTAATAGCAGGGCGACTAATGAAAAACTGTTTTTT

v_call: TRBV7-9
j_call: TRBJ1-5
clone_size: -
d_call: TRBD1
cdr3_aa: CASSAQGAGGNQPQHF
cdr3_nt: TGTGCCAGCAGCGCTCAGGGGGCAGGGGGCAATCAGCCCCAGCATTTT

v_call: TRBV7-2
j_call: TRBJ2-5
clone_size: once
d_call: -
cdr3_aa: CASSPGAVQETQYF
cdr3_nt: TGTGCCAGCAGCCCAGGGGCAGTCCAAGAGACCCAGTACTTC

v_call: TRBV6-1
j_call: TRBJ1-5
clone_size: -
d_call: -
cdr3_aa: CASTGQFYSNQPQHF
cdr3_nt: TGTGCCAGCACAGGACAGTTCTATAGCAATCAGCCCCAGCATTTT

v_call: TRBV7-3
j_call: TRBJ1-1
clone_size: -
d_call: -
cdr3_aa: CASSSTGQNTEAFF
cdr3_nt: TGTGCCAGCAGCTCCACTGGACAAAACACTGAAGCTTTCTTT

v_call: TRBV28
j_call: TRBJ1-3
clone_size: -
d_call: TRBD1
cdr3_aa: CASSTVPGQGLDTIYF
cdr3_nt: TGTGCCAGCAGTACCGTACCGGGACAGGGGTTGGACACCATATATTTT

v_call: TRBV29-1
j_call: TRBJ2-3
clone_size: -
d_call: -
cdr3_aa: CSVTGGEDTQYF
cdr3_nt: TGCAGCGTTACCGGGGGAGAGGATACGCAGTATTTT

v_call: TRBV7-3
j_call: TRBJ2-1
clone_size: -
d_call: -
cdr3_aa: CASSPRGSHEQFF
cdr3_nt: TGTGCCAGCAGCCCGCGGGGTAGCCATGAGCAGTTCTTC

v_call: TRBV6-5
j_call: TRBJ2-7
clone_size: -
d_call: TRBD1
cdr3_aa: CASSRTGDSYEQYF
cdr3_nt: TGTGCCAGCAGCCGGACAGGCGACTCCTACGAGCAGTACTTC

v_call: TRBV11-1
j_call: TRBJ2-7
clone_size: -
d_call: TRBD2
cdr3_aa: CASSLDASGSGEQYF
cdr3_nt: TGTGCCAGCAGCTTAGACGCTAGCGGGTCCGGCGAGCAGTACTTC

v_call: TRBV2
j_call: TRBJ1-1
clone_size: -
d_call: TRBD1
cdr3_aa: CASSGQGASTEAFF
cdr3_nt: TGTGCCAGCAGTGGACAGGGGGCATCCACTGAAGCTTTCTTT

v_call: TRBV11-2
j_call: TRBJ1-5
clone_size: -
d_call: -
cdr3_aa: CASSPAFEEPQHF
cdr3_nt: TGTGCCAGCAGCCCGGCATTTGAGGAGCCCCAGCATTTT

v_call: TRBV4-2
j_call: TRBJ1-1
clone_size: -
d_call: -
cdr3_aa: CASSQDEKNTEAFF
cdr3_nt: TGTGCCAGCAGCCAAGATGAGAAGAACACTGAAGCTTTCTTT

v_call: TRBV5-1
j_call: TRBJ1-2
clone_size: few
d_call: -
cdr3_aa: CASSFGGDGYTF
cdr3_nt: TGCGCCAGCAGCTTTGGGGGGGATGGCTACACCTTC

v_call: TRBV9
j_call: TRBJ2-3
clone_size: -
d_call: -
cdr3_aa: CASSAITFLGGSTDTQYF
cdr3_nt: TGTGCCAGCAGCGCTATAACGTTCCTCGGGGGTTCCACAGATACGCAGTATTTT

v_call: TRBV9
j_call: TRBJ2-5
clone_size: -
d_call: TRBD2
cdr3_aa: CASSAFAGGNQETQYF
cdr3_nt: TGTGCCAGCAGCGCTTTCGCCGGGGGGAACCAAGAGACCCAGTACTTC

v_call: TRBV7-2
j_call: TRBJ1-1
clone_size: -
d_call: -
cdr3_aa: CASSSSRLPKKTEAFF
cdr3_nt: TGTGCCAGCAGCTCGAGCAGGCTCCCCAAGAAAACTGAAGCTTTCTTT

v_call: TRBV5-1
j_call: TRBJ2-3
clone_size: -
d_call: -
cdr3_aa: CASSVHTDTQYF
cdr3_nt: TGCGCCAGCAGCGTACACACAGATACGCAGTATTTT

v_call: TRBV30
j_call: TRBJ2-7
clone_size: -
d_call: -
cdr3_aa: CAWGRTDNYEQYF
cdr3_nt: TGTGCCTGGGGACGGACTGATAACTACGAGCAGTACTTC

v_call: TRBV6-1
j_call: TRBJ1-6
clone_size: few
d_call: TRBD1
cdr3_aa: CASSARQGGNSPLHF
cdr3_nt: TGTGCCAGCAGTGCAAGACAGGGCGGGAATTCACCCCTCCACTTT

v_call: TRBV19
j_call: TRBJ2-7
clone_size: once
d_call: -
cdr3_aa: CATQGVGGDEQYF
cdr3_nt: TGTGCCACCCAAGGGGTGGGAGGCGACGAGCAGTACTTC

v_call: TRBV28
j_call: TRBJ1-4
clone_size: once
d_call: TRBD1
cdr3_aa: CASSPGTGGEKLFF
cdr3_nt: TGTGCCAGCAGCCCTGGGACAGGGGGTGAAAAACTGTTTTTT

v_call: TRBV6-6
j_call: TRBJ2-3
clone_size: -
d_call: TRBD2
cdr3_aa: CASSFKGWEGEAQYF
cdr3_nt: TGTGCCAGCAGTTTTAAAGGGTGGGAGGGCGAGGCGCAGTATTTT